This is a list of T cell receptor beta chains from one sample in a study of human T cells and chemical hapten exposure. TCRdb called the RACE reads again in MiXCR, with one record for every CDR3 protein. The sample lists 250,000 or so distinct CDR3 sequences, 7.7% occurring once. Sequencing used whole blood, obtained in connection with sensitization to the hapten diphenylcyclopropenone (DPC). These receptor sequences come from a man between 18 and 29 years old with alopecia areata. Some clones in this sample may be carry-over from other donors' samples. CDR3s include the opening cysteine and the closing phenylalanine or tryptophan. Fields, in order: V gene, D gene, clone size, J gene, CDR3 DNA, CDR3 protein. A D gene is named only where the DNA matches it firmly. A clone size is listed for some rows: how often the clone was seen (once, few, many), or a class if it is expanded.

v_gene: TRBV9
d_gene: .
abundance: .
j_gene: TRBJ1-5
CDR3nt: TGTGCCAGCAGCGCCGGGGACTTACCTGGGAGCAATCAGCCCCAGCATTTT
CDR3aa: CASSAGDLPGSNQPQHF

v_gene: TRBV7-9
d_gene: .
abundance: few
j_gene: TRBJ2-6
CDR3nt: TGTGCCAGCAGATATACGGGGACAAAATCTGGGGCCAACGTCCTGACTTTC
CDR3aa: CASRYTGTKSGANVLTF

v_gene: TRBV5-4
d_gene: .
abundance: few
j_gene: TRBJ1-6
CDR3nt: TGTGCCAGCAGTAGCAGGCTTAATTCACCCCTCCACTTT
CDR3aa: CASSSRLNSPLHF

v_gene: TRBV9
d_gene: .
abundance: .
j_gene: TRBJ2-5
CDR3nt: TGTGCCAGCAGCGCTCACCTAGGGCCAAGGCAAGAGACCCAGTACTTC
CDR3aa: CASSAHLGPRQETQYF

v_gene: TRBV6-5
d_gene: .
abundance: .
j_gene: TRBJ2-3
CDR3nt: TGTGCCAGCAGCGAACTGAGGGAAACAGATACGCAGTATTTT
CDR3aa: CASSELRETDTQYF

v_gene: TRBV7-9
d_gene: TRBD2
abundance: few
j_gene: TRBJ2-7
CDR3nt: TGTGCCAGCAGCAGACTAGCGGGGAAGCGATACGAGCAGTACTTC
CDR3aa: CASSRLAGKRYEQYF

v_gene: TRBV7-2
d_gene: .
abundance: .
j_gene: TRBJ2-2
CDR3nt: TGTGCCAGCAGCTTAGGGTTCGCCACTCCAAACACCGGGGAGCTGTTTTTT
CDR3aa: CASSLGFATPNTGELFF

v_gene: TRBV7-9
d_gene: TRBD1
abundance: few
j_gene: TRBJ2-3
CDR3nt: TGTGCCAGCAGCCCCGAAGACGACAGGGGCACAGATACGCAGTATTTT
CDR3aa: CASSPEDDRGTDTQYF

v_gene: TRBV5-1
d_gene: TRBD1
abundance: few
j_gene: TRBJ1-5
CDR3nt: TGCGCCAGCAGCTTGAGTCCACAGGGGTATAGCAATCAGCCCCAGCATTTT
CDR3aa: CASSLSPQGYSNQPQHF

v_gene: TRBV20-1
d_gene: .
abundance: many
j_gene: TRBJ2-4
CDR3nt: TGCAGTGCTAGGACGGGACCCTTAGCCAAAAACATTCAGTACTTC
CDR3aa: CSARTGPLAKNIQYF

v_gene: TRBV29-1
d_gene: .
abundance: few
j_gene: TRBJ1-2
CDR3nt: TGCAGCGTTGCCGGACGGGGATTAACGGGGGGCTACACCTTC
CDR3aa: CSVAGRGLTGGYTF

v_gene: TRBV4-2
d_gene: TRBD1
abundance: many
j_gene: TRBJ2-2
CDR3nt: TGTGCCAGCAGCCAAGAAAGGGACAGGGACACCGGGGAGCTGTTTTTT
CDR3aa: CASSQERDRDTGELFF

v_gene: TRBV7-9
d_gene: TRBD1
abundance: few
j_gene: TRBJ1-6
CDR3nt: TGTGCCAGCAGCTTAGCCCTCCAGGACAGGGTCTTGAAATCACCCCTCCACTTT
CDR3aa: CASSLALQDRVLKSPLHF

v_gene: TRBV3-1
d_gene: .
abundance: few
j_gene: TRBJ2-6
CDR3nt: TGTGCCAGCAGCGCGGCCTTAAGCTCTGGGGCCAACGTCCTGACTTTC
CDR3aa: CASSAALSSGANVLTF

v_gene: TRBV6-5
d_gene: .
abundance: .
j_gene: TRBJ1-3
CDR3nt: TGTGCCAGCAGTTACTCCAGACCTTTCTCTGGAAACACCATATATTTT
CDR3aa: CASSYSRPFSGNTIYF

v_gene: TRBV4-1
d_gene: .
abundance: few
j_gene: TRBJ2-2
CDR3nt: TGCGCCAGCAGCCAACACCGTACCGGGGAGCTGTTTTTT
CDR3aa: CASSQHRTGELFF

v_gene: TRBV5-1
d_gene: .
abundance: .
j_gene: TRBJ1-4
CDR3nt: TGCGCCAGCAGCTCGACGGGGGCTAATGAAAAACTGTTTTTT
CDR3aa: CASSSTGANEKLFF

v_gene: TRBV7-2
d_gene: .
abundance: .
j_gene: TRBJ1-6
CDR3nt: TGTGCCAGCAGCTTAGCGGAACAGAATTCACCCCTCCACTTT
CDR3aa: CASSLAEQNSPLHF

v_gene: TRBV7-3
d_gene: .
abundance: few
j_gene: TRBJ1-4
CDR3nt: TGTGCCAGCAGCCGCAAGGCGGGTGAAAAACTGTTTTTT
CDR3aa: CASSRKAGEKLFF

v_gene: TRBV11-2
d_gene: .
abundance: few
j_gene: TRBJ2-7
CDR3nt: TGTGCCAGCAGCTTAGATATCACAGAAGGCTACGAGCAGTACTTC
CDR3aa: CASSLDITEGYEQYF

v_gene: TRBV28
d_gene: TRBD2
abundance: .
j_gene: TRBJ2-7
CDR3nt: TGTGCCAGCAGCGGACTAGCGGAACGCAAGCAGTACTTC
CDR3aa: CASSGLAERKQYF

v_gene: TRBV7-9
d_gene: .
abundance: many
j_gene: TRBJ1-6
CDR3nt: TGTGCCAGCAGCGATAATTCACCCCTCCACTTT
CDR3aa: CASSDNSPLHF

v_gene: TRBV7-3
d_gene: TRBD1
abundance: .
j_gene: TRBJ1-1
CDR3nt: TGTGCCAGCAGGAGGGACAGCTGGAACACTGAAGCTTTCTTT
CDR3aa: CASRRDSWNTEAFF

v_gene: TRBV24-1
d_gene: .
abundance: many
j_gene: TRBJ2-2
CDR3nt: TGTGCCACCAGTGACACGAACACCGGGGAGCTGTTTTTT
CDR3aa: CATSDTNTGELFF

v_gene: TRBV27
d_gene: TRBD2
abundance: .
j_gene: TRBJ2-1
CDR3nt: TGTGCCAGCAGTTTGTTCGGGGGGGCGTCATACAATGAGCAGTTCTTC
CDR3aa: CASSLFGGASYNEQFF

v_gene: TRBV7-3
d_gene: TRBD1
abundance: .
j_gene: TRBJ1-1
CDR3nt: TGTGCCAGCAGCTTAAGTCGGGACAGAAACACTGAAGCTTTCTTT
CDR3aa: CASSLSRDRNTEAFF

v_gene: TRBV29-1
d_gene: .
abundance: .
j_gene: TRBJ2-2
CDR3nt: TGCGCTGAGCGGTCACCGTCTTTTTCCGGGGAGCTGTTTTTT
CDR3aa: CAERSPSFSGELFF

v_gene: TRBV5-1
d_gene: .
abundance: many
j_gene: TRBJ1-4
CDR3nt: TGCGCCAGCAGCTTGGACAGAGTGGACGAAAAACTGTTTTTT
CDR3aa: CASSLDRVDEKLFF

v_gene: TRBV9
d_gene: .
abundance: few
j_gene: TRBJ2-6
CDR3nt: TGTGCCAGCAGCGTTGACATGTCTGGGGCCAACGTCCTGACTTTC
CDR3aa: CASSVDMSGANVLTF

v_gene: TRBV28
d_gene: .
abundance: few
j_gene: TRBJ2-3
CDR3nt: TGTGCCAGCAGTTCAGTTTTAAGTGGGGCAGATACGCAGTATTTT
CDR3aa: CASSSVLSGADTQYF

v_gene: TRBV5-1
d_gene: .
abundance: many
j_gene: TRBJ2-1
CDR3nt: TGCGCCAGCAGCTTAAGGAGCCAGGGTGAGCAGTTCTTC
CDR3aa: CASSLRSQGEQFF

v_gene: TRBV7-2
d_gene: .
abundance: .
j_gene: TRBJ1-6
CDR3nt: TGTGCCAGCAGCCCAGACAGGAGTTCCTATAATTCACCCCTCCACTTT
CDR3aa: CASSPDRSSYNSPLHF

v_gene: TRBV7-2
d_gene: TRBD2
abundance: few
j_gene: TRBJ2-5
CDR3nt: TGTGCCAGCAGCTCAGGACTAGCGTTAGGGGAGACCCAGTACTTC
CDR3aa: CASSSGLALGETQYF